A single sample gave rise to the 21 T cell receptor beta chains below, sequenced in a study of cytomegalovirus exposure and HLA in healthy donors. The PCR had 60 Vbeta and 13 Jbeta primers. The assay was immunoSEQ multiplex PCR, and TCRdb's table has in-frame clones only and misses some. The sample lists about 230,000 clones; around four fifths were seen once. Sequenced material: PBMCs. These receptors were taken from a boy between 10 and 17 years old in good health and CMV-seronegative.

The CDR3 bases are TGTGCCAGCAGCTTAGTTGGGGGGGTACAGACGTACGGCAATGAGCAGTTCTTC. Its translation: CASSLVGGVQTYGNEQFF. The rearrangement links TRBV11-3 to TRBJ2-1, with 7 bases matching TRBD2. This CDR3 has 18 amino acids. J gave up 6 bases and V 1 base, and 15 bases lay outside the gene matches. CDR1 is SGHNT and CDR2 is YENEEA in the germline V gene.

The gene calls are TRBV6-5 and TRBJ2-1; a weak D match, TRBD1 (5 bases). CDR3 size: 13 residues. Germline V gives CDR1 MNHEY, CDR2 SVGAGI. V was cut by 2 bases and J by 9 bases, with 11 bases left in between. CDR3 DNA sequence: TGTGCCAGCAGTTACGGGGCCCCGGGTGAGCAGTTCTTC. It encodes CASSYGAPGEQFF.

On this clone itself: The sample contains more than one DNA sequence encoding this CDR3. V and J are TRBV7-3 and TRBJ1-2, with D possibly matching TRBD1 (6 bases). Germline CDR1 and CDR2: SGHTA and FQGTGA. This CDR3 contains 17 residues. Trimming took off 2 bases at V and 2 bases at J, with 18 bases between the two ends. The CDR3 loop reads CASSLARQAFFNYGYTF. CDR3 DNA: TGTGCCAGCAGCTTAGCCAGACAGGCCTTCTTCAACTATGGCTACACCTTC.

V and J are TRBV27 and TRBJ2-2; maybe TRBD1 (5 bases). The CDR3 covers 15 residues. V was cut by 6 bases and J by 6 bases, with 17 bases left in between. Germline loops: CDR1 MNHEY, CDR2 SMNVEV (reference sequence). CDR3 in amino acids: CASSRPGGAPGELFF. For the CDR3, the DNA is TGTGCCAGCAGCAGGCCCGGTGGGGCCCCCGGGGAGCTGTTTTTT.

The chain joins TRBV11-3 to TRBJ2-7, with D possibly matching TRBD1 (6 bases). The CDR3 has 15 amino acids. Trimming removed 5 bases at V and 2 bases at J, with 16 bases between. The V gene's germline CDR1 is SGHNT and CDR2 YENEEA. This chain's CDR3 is CASSGGSGAPYEQYF. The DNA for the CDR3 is TGTGCCAGCAGCGGGGGATCAGGGGCTCCCTACGAGCAGTACTTC.

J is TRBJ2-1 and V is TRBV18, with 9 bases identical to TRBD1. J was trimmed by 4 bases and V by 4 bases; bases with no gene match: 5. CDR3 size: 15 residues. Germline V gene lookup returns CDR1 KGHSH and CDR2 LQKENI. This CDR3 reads CASSLRQGEYNEQFF. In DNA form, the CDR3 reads TGTGCCAGCTCACTCAGACAGGGGGAATACAATGAGCAGTTCTTC.

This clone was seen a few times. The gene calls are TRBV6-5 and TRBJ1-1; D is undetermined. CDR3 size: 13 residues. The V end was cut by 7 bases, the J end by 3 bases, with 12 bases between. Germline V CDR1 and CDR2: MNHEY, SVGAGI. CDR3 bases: TGTGCCAGCACCAGAGGCTCGGACACTGAAGCTTTCTTT. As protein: CASTRGSDTEAFF.

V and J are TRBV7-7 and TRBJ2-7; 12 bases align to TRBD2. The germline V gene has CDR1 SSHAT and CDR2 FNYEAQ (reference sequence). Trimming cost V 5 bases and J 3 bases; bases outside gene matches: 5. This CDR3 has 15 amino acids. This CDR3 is CASSPGTSGHYEQYF. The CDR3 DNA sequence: TGTGCCAGCAGCCCAGGGACTAGCGGGCACTACGAGCAGTACTTC. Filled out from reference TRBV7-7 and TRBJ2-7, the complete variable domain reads GAGVSQSPRYKVTKRGQDVTLRCDPISSHATLYWYQQALGQGPEFLTYFNYEAQPDKSGLPSDRFSAERPEGSISTLTIQRTEQRDSAMYRCASSPGTSGHYEQYFGPGTRLTVT.

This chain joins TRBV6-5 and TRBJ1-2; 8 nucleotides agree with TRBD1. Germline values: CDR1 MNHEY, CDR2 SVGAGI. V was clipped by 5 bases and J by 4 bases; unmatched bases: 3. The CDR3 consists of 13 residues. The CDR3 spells CASSTQGGYGYTF. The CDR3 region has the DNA TGTGCCAGCAGTACACAGGGGGGCTATGGCTACACCTTC.

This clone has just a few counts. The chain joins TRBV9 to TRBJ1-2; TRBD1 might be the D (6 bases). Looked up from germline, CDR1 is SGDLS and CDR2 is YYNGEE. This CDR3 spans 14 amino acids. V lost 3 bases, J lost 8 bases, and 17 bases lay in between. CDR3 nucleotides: TGTGCCAGCAGCGCCACCGGGGGGGCGGGGGGCTACACCTTC. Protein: CASSATGGAGGYTF.

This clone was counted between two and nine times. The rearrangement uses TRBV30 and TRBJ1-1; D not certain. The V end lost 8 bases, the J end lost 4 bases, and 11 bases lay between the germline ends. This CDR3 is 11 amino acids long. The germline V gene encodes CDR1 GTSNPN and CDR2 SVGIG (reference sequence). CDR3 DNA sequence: TGTGCCAACGGGTTCGGCACTGAAGCTTTCTTT. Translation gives CANGFGTEAFF.

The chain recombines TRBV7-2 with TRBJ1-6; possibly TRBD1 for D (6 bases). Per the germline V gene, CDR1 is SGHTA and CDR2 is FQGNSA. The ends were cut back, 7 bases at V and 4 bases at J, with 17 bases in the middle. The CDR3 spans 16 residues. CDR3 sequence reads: CASTVQGGGYNSPLHF. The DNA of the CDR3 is TGTGCCAGCACCGTACAGGGTGGGGGTTATAATTCACCCCTCCACTTT. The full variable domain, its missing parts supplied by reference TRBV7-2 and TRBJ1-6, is GAGVSQSPSNKVTEKGKDVELRCDPISGHTALYWYRQSLGQGLEFLIYFQGNSAPDKSGLPSDRFSAERTGGSVSTLTIQRTQQEDSAVYLCASTVQGGGYNSPLHFGNGTRLTVT.

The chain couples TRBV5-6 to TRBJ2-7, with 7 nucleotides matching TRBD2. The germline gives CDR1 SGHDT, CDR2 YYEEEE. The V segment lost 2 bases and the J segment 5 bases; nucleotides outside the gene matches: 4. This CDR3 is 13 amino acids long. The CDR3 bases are TGTGCCAGCAGCTTTGGGGAGGGGCACGAGCAGTACTTC. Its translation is CASSFGEGHEQYF.

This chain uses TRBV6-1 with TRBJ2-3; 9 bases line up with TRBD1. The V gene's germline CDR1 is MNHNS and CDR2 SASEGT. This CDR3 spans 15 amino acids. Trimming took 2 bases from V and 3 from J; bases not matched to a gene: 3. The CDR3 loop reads CASSEYRGRTDTQYF. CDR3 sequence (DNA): TGTGCCAGCAGTGAATACAGGGGGCGGACAGATACGCAGTATTTT.

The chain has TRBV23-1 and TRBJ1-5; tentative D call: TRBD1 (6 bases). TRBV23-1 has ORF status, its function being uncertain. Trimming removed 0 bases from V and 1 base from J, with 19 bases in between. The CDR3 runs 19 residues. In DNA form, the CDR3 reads TGCGCCAGCAGTCAATCATCGGACAGCCCGCCCTGGAGCAATCAGCCCCAGCATTTT. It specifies CASSQSSDSPPWSNQPQHF.

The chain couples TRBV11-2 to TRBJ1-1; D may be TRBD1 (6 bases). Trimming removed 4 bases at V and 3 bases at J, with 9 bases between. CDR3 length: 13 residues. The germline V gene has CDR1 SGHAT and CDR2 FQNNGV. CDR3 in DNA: TGTGCCAGCAGCTCTAAGGGGGACACTGAAGCTTTCTTT. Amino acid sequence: CASSSKGDTEAFF.

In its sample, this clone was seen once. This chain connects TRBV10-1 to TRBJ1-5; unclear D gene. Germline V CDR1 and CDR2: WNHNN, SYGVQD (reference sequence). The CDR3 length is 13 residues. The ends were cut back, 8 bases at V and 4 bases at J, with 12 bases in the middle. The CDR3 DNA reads TGCGCCAGCGGAATAGAGGGAAATCAGCCCCAGCATTTT. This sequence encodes CASGIEGNQPQHF.

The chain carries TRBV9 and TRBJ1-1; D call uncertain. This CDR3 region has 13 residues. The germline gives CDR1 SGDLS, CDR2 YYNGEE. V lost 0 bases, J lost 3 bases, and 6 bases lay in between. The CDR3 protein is CASSVASDTEAFF. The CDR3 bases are TGTGCCAGCAGCGTAGCTTCGGACACTGAAGCTTTCTTT.

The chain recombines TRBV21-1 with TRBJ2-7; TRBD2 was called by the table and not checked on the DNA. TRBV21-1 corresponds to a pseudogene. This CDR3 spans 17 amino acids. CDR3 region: CASSKEGLAELSYEQYF. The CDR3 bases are TGTGCCAGCAGCAAAGAGGGACTAGCGGAGCTCTCCTACGAGCAGTACTTC.

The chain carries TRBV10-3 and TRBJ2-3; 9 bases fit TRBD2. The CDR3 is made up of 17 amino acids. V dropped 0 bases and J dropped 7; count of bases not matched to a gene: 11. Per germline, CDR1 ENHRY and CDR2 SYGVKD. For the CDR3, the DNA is TGTGCCATCAGTGAGTCCTTAGGGACTAGCCTAGTAAATACGCAGTATTTT. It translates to CAISESLGTSLVNTQYF.

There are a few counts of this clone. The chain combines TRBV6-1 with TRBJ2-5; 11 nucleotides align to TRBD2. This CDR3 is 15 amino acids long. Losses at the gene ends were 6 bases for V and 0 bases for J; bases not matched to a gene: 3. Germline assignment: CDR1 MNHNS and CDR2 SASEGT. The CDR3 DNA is TGTGCCAGCAGACCTAGCGGGGGGTACCAAGAGACCCAGTACTTC. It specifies CASRPSGGYQETQYF.